These T cell receptor beta chains were read from a single sample in a study of PD-1 blockade in classical Hodgkin lymphoma. The protocol was immunoSEQ multiplex PCR, while the TCRdb copy is restricted to in-frame clones and leaves out a portion. The sample shows 40,000 to 45,000 clones, around 76% of them seen only once. The sequenced sample was peripheral blood mononuclear cells (PBMCs), obtained before the second cycle of nivolumab. The receptors originated from a human donor with classical Hodgkin lymphoma. Both conserved end residues are part of each CDR3. Each record gives: clone size, D gene, V gene, J gene, CDR3 DNA, CDR3 protein. A D gene is named only where the DNA matches it firmly. Clone size is shown for a subset of rows, as once, few, many or a class of expanded clone.

clone size: .; D gene: .; V gene: TRBV9; J gene: TRBJ2-7; CDR3 DNA: TGTGCCAGCAGCGTAGGGCCGGGGGGCGCCTACGAGCAGTACTTC; CDR3 protein: CASSVGPGGAYEQYF
clone size: .; D gene: .; V gene: TRBV30; J gene: TRBJ2-7; CDR3 DNA: TGTGCCTGGAGTGTAGGGACCGACTCGAGCTCCTACGAGCAGTACTTC; CDR3 protein: CAWSVGTDSSSYEQYF
clone size: .; D gene: .; V gene: TRBV19; J gene: TRBJ2-3; CDR3 DNA: TGTGCCAGTAGTATTGGAGGGGCTACGGGCACAGATACGCAGTATTTT; CDR3 protein: CASSIGGATGTDTQYF
clone size: few; D gene: TRBD1; V gene: TRBV9; J gene: TRBJ2-3; CDR3 DNA: TGTGCCAGCAGCGTAGGAGGGGGCCCAGGGACAGATACGCAGTATTTT; CDR3 protein: CASSVGGGPGTDTQYF
clone size: .; D gene: .; V gene: TRBV28; J gene: TRBJ2-7; CDR3 DNA: TGTGCCAGCAGTTTATTGAGCAGAGCCTACGAGCAGTACTTC; CDR3 protein: CASSLLSRAYEQYF
clone size: .; D gene: TRBD1; V gene: TRBV7-7; J gene: TRBJ2-1; CDR3 DNA: TGTGCTAGCAGCTCCAGGGGGCCCCGATCCTACAATGAGCAGTTCTTC; CDR3 protein: CASSSRGPRSYNEQFF
clone size: .; D gene: .; V gene: TRBV5-4; J gene: TRBJ2-1; CDR3 DNA: TGTGCCAGCAGCTTGGTTAGCTCCTACAATGAGCAGTTCTTC; CDR3 protein: CASSLVSSYNEQFF
clone size: .; D gene: .; V gene: TRBV7-2; J gene: TRBJ2-3; CDR3 DNA: TGTGCCAGCAGCTCCCCGGGAGACGGAGATACGCAGTATTTT; CDR3 protein: CASSSPGDGDTQYF
clone size: .; D gene: .; V gene: TRBV7-6; J gene: TRBJ2-7; CDR3 DNA: TGTGCCAGCAGCTTACAACCAGGCTACGAGCAGTACTTC; CDR3 protein: CASSLQPGYEQYF
clone size: .; D gene: .; V gene: TRBV7-8; J gene: TRBJ1-2; CDR3 DNA: TGTGCCAGCAGCTTATCTCGGGGATTCTATGGCTACACCTTC; CDR3 protein: CASSLSRGFYGYTF
clone size: few; D gene: .; V gene: TRBV10-3; J gene: TRBJ1-1; CDR3 DNA: TGTGCCATCAGAGAAAGCGACAGGAACACTGAAGCTTTCTTT; CDR3 protein: CAIRESDRNTEAFF
clone size: .; D gene: .; V gene: TRBV23-1; J gene: TRBJ1-4; CDR3 DNA: TGCGCCAGCAGTTTGGGGGGATCGCCGTTTGCTAATGAAAAACTGTTTTTT; CDR3 protein: CASSLGGSPFANEKLFF
clone size: .; D gene: .; V gene: TRBV6-6; J gene: TRBJ2-6; CDR3 DNA: TGTGCCCACGGGGAGGTGATCGGGGCCAACGTCCTGACTTTC; CDR3 protein: CAHGEVIGANVLTF
clone size: .; D gene: .; V gene: TRBV29-1; J gene: TRBJ2-1; CDR3 DNA: TGCAGCGTTGGGGGGTATGAGCAGTTCTTC; CDR3 protein: CSVGGYEQFF
clone size: .; D gene: TRBD2; V gene: TRBV10-3; J gene: TRBJ2-7; CDR3 DNA: TGTGCCATCAGTAGCGGGGGGCCCTACGAGCAGTACTTC; CDR3 protein: CAISSGGPYEQYF
clone size: .; D gene: .; V gene: TRBV19; J gene: TRBJ2-3; CDR3 DNA: TGTGCCAGTAGTATAGGCTCTAGCGACACAGATACGCAGTATTTT; CDR3 protein: CASSIGSSDTDTQYF
clone size: .; D gene: .; V gene: TRBV7-6; J gene: TRBJ1-1; CDR3 DNA: TGTGCCAGCAGCTTAGCGCCGGGAGCATCGAACACTGAAGCTTTCTTT; CDR3 protein: CASSLAPGASNTEAFF
clone size: .; D gene: TRBD1; V gene: TRBV9; J gene: TRBJ1-6; CDR3 DNA: TGTGCCAGCAGCGAAGGGACAGGGGCAAGCAATTCACCCCTCCACTTT; CDR3 protein: CASSEGTGASNSPLHF
clone size: once; D gene: .; V gene: TRBV7-3; J gene: TRBJ2-7; CDR3 DNA: TGTGCCAGCAGCTTAAACAGGTTAAGTAGCGAGCAGTACTTC; CDR3 protein: CASSLNRLSSEQYF
clone size: .; D gene: .; V gene: TRBV6-5; J gene: TRBJ1-1; CDR3 DNA: TGTGCCAGCAGTTACTCGACAGTCACTGAAGCTTTCTTT; CDR3 protein: CASSYSTVTEAFF
clone size: .; D gene: .; V gene: TRBV5-1; J gene: TRBJ1-2; CDR3 DNA: TGCGCCAGCACGACCGGTGGGGGACTCATCTATGGCTACACCTTC; CDR3 protein: CASTTGGGLIYGYTF
clone size: .; D gene: TRBD2; V gene: TRBV28; J gene: TRBJ2-1; CDR3 DNA: TGTGCCAGCAATCTCGCACTAGCGGGAGTTGAGGAGCAGTTCTTC; CDR3 protein: CASNLALAGVEEQFF
clone size: once; D gene: .; V gene: TRBV4-1; J gene: TRBJ2-5; CDR3 DNA: TGCGCCAGCGCCTCCCTCAAGGGAGAGACCCAGTACTTC; CDR3 protein: CASASLKGETQYF
clone size: .; D gene: .; V gene: TRBV7-9; J gene: TRBJ1-5; CDR3 DNA: TGTGCCAGCAGCTTAGAGGACGGAAGCAATCAGCCCCAGCATTTT; CDR3 protein: CASSLEDGSNQPQHF
clone size: once; D gene: .; V gene: TRBV9; J gene: TRBJ1-1; CDR3 DNA: TGTGCCAGCAGCCCTCAAGAGGCCCCGAACACTGAAGCTTTCTTT; CDR3 protein: CASSPQEAPNTEAFF
clone size: few; D gene: .; V gene: TRBV7-2; J gene: TRBJ1-1; CDR3 DNA: TGTGCCAGCAGCAGCAATCTTTACAGCACTGAAGCTTTCTTT; CDR3 protein: CASSSNLYSTEAFF
clone size: .; D gene: .; V gene: TRBV9; J gene: TRBJ2-3; CDR3 DNA: TGTGCCAGCAGCGTAAGGGGCACAGATACGCAGTATTTT; CDR3 protein: CASSVRGTDTQYF
clone size: .; D gene: .; V gene: TRBV7-9; J gene: TRBJ2-3; CDR3 DNA: TGTGCCAGCAGCTTCCCCCGGGACTTGAACACAGATACGCAGTATTTT; CDR3 protein: CASSFPRDLNTDTQYF
clone size: .; D gene: TRBD1; V gene: TRBV27; J gene: TRBJ1-1; CDR3 DNA: TGTGCCAGCAGTTTAACAGGGGGGGCGTACACTGAAGCTTTCTTT; CDR3 protein: CASSLTGGAYTEAFF
clone size: few; D gene: TRBD2; V gene: TRBV10-3; J gene: TRBJ2-2; CDR3 DNA: TGTGCCATCAGTGATTCGGGGGGTACCACCGGGGAGCTGTTTTTT; CDR3 protein: CAISDSGGTTGELFF
clone size: once; D gene: TRBD1; V gene: TRBV5-1; J gene: TRBJ1-1; CDR3 DNA: TGCGCCAGCAGCTTGCGAGGTCGGACAGGGAAGAACACTGAAGCTTTCTTT; CDR3 protein: CASSLRGRTGKNTEAFF
clone size: .; D gene: TRBD1; V gene: TRBV4-1; J gene: TRBJ2-7; CDR3 DNA: TGCGCCAGCAGCCAAGGGGACAGGGCCTACGAGCAGTACTTC; CDR3 protein: CASSQGDRAYEQYF
clone size: .; D gene: .; V gene: TRBV7-2; J gene: TRBJ2-7; CDR3 DNA: TGTGCCAGCAGCCCGGACCACTCCTACGAGCAGTACTTC; CDR3 protein: CASSPDHSYEQYF
clone size: .; D gene: TRBD1; V gene: TRBV11-2; J gene: TRBJ1-1; CDR3 DNA: TGTGCCAGCAGCTTAGCCGCCCGACAGGGCATGAACACTGAAGCTTTCTTT; CDR3 protein: CASSLAARQGMNTEAFF
clone size: few; D gene: TRBD2; V gene: TRBV9; J gene: TRBJ2-3; CDR3 DNA: TGTGCCAGCAGCGTTCTAGCGGGAGGGGTCACAGATACGCAGTATTTT; CDR3 protein: CASSVLAGGVTDTQYF
clone size: .; D gene: TRBD1; V gene: TRBV10-3; J gene: TRBJ1-4; CDR3 DNA: TGTGCCATCAGTGAGAGGGGACAGAGTAATGAAAAACTGTTTTTT; CDR3 protein: CAISERGQSNEKLFF
clone size: .; D gene: .; V gene: TRBV7-6; J gene: TRBJ1-1; CDR3 DNA: TGTGCCAGCAGCTTAGCGAAGGAGATAGCACCTTCGAACACTGAAGCTTTCTTT; CDR3 protein: CASSLAKEIAPSNTEAFF
clone size: .; D gene: .; V gene: TRBV27; J gene: TRBJ1-2; CDR3 DNA: TGTGCCAGCAGTTTATTTCCAGACTATGGCTACACCTTC; CDR3 protein: CASSLFPDYGYTF
clone size: .; D gene: .; V gene: TRBV6-5; J gene: TRBJ2-5; CDR3 DNA: TGTGCCAGCGAGCCCCGGGACACACCCAGAGAGACCCAGTACTTC; CDR3 protein: CASEPRDTPRETQYF
clone size: few; D gene: TRBD1; V gene: TRBV27; J gene: TRBJ2-7; CDR3 DNA: TGTGCCAGCAGGTCAGTGACCGGGACAGCCTACGAGCAGTACTTC; CDR3 protein: CASRSVTGTAYEQYF
clone size: .; D gene: TRBD1; V gene: TRBV19; J gene: TRBJ1-5; CDR3 DNA: TGTGCCAGTAGGACAGGGATGAGCAATCAGCCCCAGCATTTT; CDR3 protein: CASRTGMSNQPQHF
clone size: .; D gene: .; V gene: TRBV4-3; J gene: TRBJ2-1; CDR3 DNA: TGCGCCAGCAGCCAAGTACTCTATAATGAGCAGTTCTTC; CDR3 protein: CASSQVLYNEQFF
clone size: .; D gene: .; V gene: TRBV27; J gene: TRBJ1-2; CDR3 DNA: TGTGCCAGCAGTCCCCCCGGGACTGAAGGCTACACCTTC; CDR3 protein: CASSPPGTEGYTF
clone size: .; D gene: TRBD2; V gene: TRBV27; J gene: TRBJ2-5; CDR3 DNA: TGTGCCAGCAGTTTATTGGCTAGCGGGGAACAAGAGACCCAGTACTTC; CDR3 protein: CASSLLASGEQETQYF
clone size: .; D gene: TRBD1; V gene: TRBV10-3; J gene: TRBJ1-3; CDR3 DNA: TGTGCCATCGGACAGGGAGTTACTGGAAACACCATATATTTT; CDR3 protein: CAIGQGVTGNTIYF
clone size: once; D gene: .; V gene: TRBV6-1; J gene: TRBJ2-6; CDR3 DNA: TGTGCCAGCAGTGGGGGCCGGCTCTCTGGGGCCAACGTCCTGACTTTC; CDR3 protein: CASSGGRLSGANVLTF
clone size: .; D gene: .; V gene: TRBV10-3; J gene: TRBJ2-7; CDR3 DNA: TGTGCCATCAGTGAAGGCCAGGCCTACGAGCAGTACTTC; CDR3 protein: CAISEGQAYEQYF
clone size: .; D gene: .; V gene: TRBV4-3; J gene: TRBJ2-7; CDR3 DNA: TGCGCCAGCAGCCAAGGAATGGGGTACGAGCAGTACTTC; CDR3 protein: CASSQGMGYEQYF
clone size: .; D gene: TRBD1; V gene: TRBV11-3; J gene: TRBJ2-2; CDR3 DNA: TGTGCCAGCGGAAACAGGGGGCGTGGGGAGCTGTTTTTT; CDR3 protein: CASGNRGRGELFF
clone size: few; D gene: .; V gene: TRBV13; J gene: TRBJ1-3; CDR3 DNA: TGTGCCAGCAGCTTACAGGGCTCTGGAAACACCATATATTTT; CDR3 protein: CASSLQGSGNTIYF
clone size: .; D gene: TRBD1; V gene: TRBV11-2; J gene: TRBJ2-7; CDR3 DNA: TGTGCCAGCAGCCAGGGGGTACGGGAGCAGTACTTC; CDR3 protein: CASSQGVREQYF
clone size: .; D gene: .; V gene: TRBV5-1; J gene: TRBJ1-2; CDR3 DNA: TGCGCCAGCAGCTCGTACGACAGCTTTTATGGCTACACCTTC; CDR3 protein: CASSSYDSFYGYTF
clone size: once; D gene: .; V gene: TRBV5-8; J gene: TRBJ2-1; CDR3 DNA: TGTGCCAGCAGCTTGAGGGGGGTCTCCTACAATGAGCAGTTCTTC; CDR3 protein: CASSLRGVSYNEQFF
clone size: .; D gene: TRBD2; V gene: TRBV5-1; J gene: TRBJ2-1; CDR3 DNA: TGCGCCAGCAGCGCAACCGGGACTAGCGGTCCTCAAAGCTCCTACAATGAGCAGTTCTTC; CDR3 protein: CASSATGTSGPQSSYNEQFF
clone size: once; D gene: .; V gene: TRBV28; J gene: TRBJ2-3; CDR3 DNA: TGTGCCAGCAGTGAGGGTCGGGGGAGTTACACAGATACGCAGTATTTT; CDR3 protein: CASSEGRGSYTDTQYF
clone size: .; D gene: TRBD2; V gene: TRBV5-6; J gene: TRBJ2-7; CDR3 DNA: TGTGCCAGCAGCTTAATTGGAGAAGAGGTAGCGGGAACCGAGCAGTACTTC; CDR3 protein: CASSLIGEEVAGTEQYF